The 25 T cell receptor beta chains below come from one sample, sequenced in a study of metastatic and nonmetastatic thyroid tumors. With MiXCR, TCRdb reprocessed the PCR reads. Among about 13,000 clones listed, roughly 21% were seen once. Thyroid surgery had not been preceded by any treatment in any patient. The sequenced sample was adjacent normal tissue. The receptor set was obtained from a female donor with papillary thyroid cancer or a benign thyroid nodule (not recorded which). Some clones in this sample may be carry-over from other donors' samples.

The V and J genes are TRBV5-1 and TRBJ2-2; D may correspond to TRBD1 or TRBD2 (5 bases each). With 0 bases removed from V and 6 bases from J, the gap between germline ends came to 9 bases. The V gene's germline CDR1 is SGHRS and CDR2 YFSETQ. The CDR3 runs 14 residues. The CDR3: CASSLGQGAGELFF. The CDR3 DNA sequence: TGCGCCAGCAGCTTGGGGCAGGGAGCCGGGGAGCTGTTTTTT. Combining the CDR3 with reference TRBV5-1 and TRBJ2-2 gives the whole variable domain KAGVTQTPRYLIKTRGQQVTLSCSPISGHRSVSWYQQTPGQGLQFLFEYFSETQRNKGNFPGRFSGRQFSNSRSEMNVSTLELGDSALYLCASSLGQGAGELFFGEGSRLTVL.

As for this clone: This may come from a read error, since a much larger clone is one base off. The chain has TRBV6-5 and TRBJ2-1, with TRBD2 matching 9 bases. This CDR3 has 17 residues. CDR1 is MNHEY and CDR2 is SVGAGI in the germline V gene. The V segment lost 2 bases and the J segment 0 bases; nucleotides outside the gene matches: 5. The CDR3 nucleotides read TGTGCCAGCAGTTACATAGCGGGGGCCGCCTCCTACAATGAGCAGTTCTTC. Protein: CASSYIAGAASYNEQFF.

Of note for this clone: At one end, the junction sequence differs from germline, possibly due to a read error. The chain uses TRBV7-9 and TRBJ1-4; 10 nucleotides line up with TRBD1. CDR1 SEHNR and CDR2 FQNEAQ come from the germline V gene (reference sequence). The CDR3 totals 16 residues. CDR3 DNA: TGTGCCAGCAGTAGACCACCGGGACAGGGGTGTGAAAGACTGTTTTTT. It translates to CASSRPPGQGCERLFF.

For this clone: One end of the junction is discordant with germline, which a read error may explain. The rearrangement links TRBV28 to TRBJ1-5; D is unclear. This CDR3 has 16 residues. Germline values: CDR1 MDHEN, CDR2 SYDVKM. CDR3 in amino acids: CASSFPRSRSSQRQHF. The CDR3 coding sequence is TGTGCCAGCAGTTTCCCACGGTCAAGATCATCTCAGCGCCAGCATTTT.

This chain connects TRBV11-2 to TRBJ2-3, with 8 bases fitting TRBD2. This CDR3 comprises 15 residues. V was clipped by 4 bases and J by 1 base; unmatched bases: 4. Germline lookup yields CDR1 SGHAT and CDR2 FQNNGV. This CDR3 reads CASSWSGRGTDTQYF. In DNA form, the CDR3 reads TGTGCCAGCAGCTGGAGCGGGAGAGGCACAGATACGCAGTATTTT.

The rearrangement uses TRBV6-1 and TRBJ1-5; no definite D call. V was pared by 7 bases and J by 4 bases, with 11 bases between. The CDR3 runs to 13 residues. Germline V gene sequence: CDR1 MNHNS, CDR2 SASEGT. The DNA for the CDR3 is TGTGCCAGCATGTGGTCGCCTAATCAGCCCCAGCATTTT. Protein sequence: CASMWSPNQPQHF.

This clone showed up just a few times. This clone may be a read error of a much larger clone one base away. The chain employs TRBV4-1 and TRBJ2-1, with D perhaps matching TRBD2 (5 bases). V dropped 3 bases and J dropped 7 bases, with 16 bases sitting between them. Germline CDR1 reads MGHRA; CDR2 reads YSYEKL. This CDR3 has 15 residues. This CDR3 is CASSHSGDVVNEQFF. The CDR3 coding sequence is TGCGCCAGCAGCCACTCCGGGGATGTTGTAAATGAGCAGTTCTTC.

Judged by abundance, this clone is medium-sized. V and J are TRBV20-1 and TRBJ2-7; perhaps TRBD1 as D (6 bases). The V and J ends lost 6 bases and 3 bases respectively, with 15 bases between them. The CDR3 loop spans 13 amino acids. Germline V gives CDR1 DFQATT, CDR2 SNEGSKA (reference sequence). The CDR3, as DNA: TGCAGTGCAGGCCGGGACAAGAGCTACGAGCAGTACTTC. Translation: CSAGRDKSYEQYF.

DNA of the CDR3: TGTGCCAGCAGTTACACCACTGCGGGGGCCATGGCTGGCTACACCTTC. Translation: CASSYTTAGAMAGYTF. The gene calls are TRBV6-2 or TRBV6-3 and TRBJ1-2, with D possibly being TRBD1 (6 bases). This CDR3 is 16 amino acids long. Trimming took 2 bases from V and 7 from J, leaving 20 bases between them. Germline values: CDR1 MNHEY, CDR2 SVGEGT.

The J gene is TRBJ1-1, the V gene TRBV2; D possibly corresponds to TRBD1 (5 bases). V shed 4 bases and J shed 7 bases, with 10 bases lying between them. Germline-derived CDR1 and CDR2 are SNHLY and FYNNEI. This CDR3 contains 12 residues. CDR3: CASSVTGVEAFF. CDR3 DNA sequence: TGTGCCAGCAGTGTAACGGGGGTTGAAGCTTTCTTT.

This clone was recorded a few times. With a much larger clone just one base away, this may be a read error. The chain is built from TRBV4-1 and TRBJ2-1; tentatively, D is TRBD2 (5 bases). Germline V lookup: CDR1 MGHRA, CDR2 YSYEKL. This CDR3 spans 15 amino acids. V lost 3 bases and J lost 7, with 16 bases in between. Here the CDR3 DNA reads TGCGCCAGCAGCCACTCCGGGGATGGTCTAAATGAGCAGTTCTTC. Amino acids: CASSHSGDGLNEQFF.

By proportion, this clone is medium-sized. The genes are TRBV4-1 and TRBJ1-3; D is possibly TRBD1 (6 bases). Germline values: CDR1 MGHRA, CDR2 YSYEKL. CDR3 length: 15 residues. The V end lost 3 bases, the J end lost 2 bases, and 11 bases lay between the germline ends. CDR3 amino acids: CASSQEDRAGNTIYF. The CDR3 coding sequence is TGCGCCAGCAGCCAGGAGGACAGAGCTGGAAACACCATATATTTT.

The chain recombines TRBV9 with TRBJ2-5, with D perhaps TRBD1 or TRBD2 (5 bases each). The germline gives CDR1 SGDLS, CDR2 YYNGEE. The CDR3 consists of 13 residues. The ends were cut back, 0 bases at V and 5 bases at J, with 8 bases in the middle. In DNA, the CDR3 is TGTGCCAGCAGCGTAGGGTGGGGGGAGACCCAGTACTTC. It is translated as CASSVGWGETQYF.

This clone came up many times. This chain connects TRBV7-9 to TRBJ2-5; TRBD2 matches at 13 bases. CDR1 SEHNR and CDR2 FQNEAQ come from the germline V gene (reference sequence). The J segment lost 5 bases and the V segment lost 6 bases, leaving 6 bases of the junction unmatched. This CDR3 has 15 amino acids. The CDR3 nucleotides read TGTGCCAGCAGACTAGCGGGAGGGCCTGGGGAGACCCAGTACTTC. It codes for CASRLAGGPGETQYF.

In this sample, this clone turned up a few times. The chain employs TRBV6-1 and TRBJ1-2; 7 nucleotides match TRBD1. This CDR3 spans 15 amino acids. From germline, CDR1 is MNHNS and CDR2 SASEGT. The trim removed 3 bases at V and 9 bases at J, leaving 13 bases unmatched. The CDR3 DNA is TGTGCCAGCAGTGAGTTCGTACAGGGGAAAACTAGCTACACCTTC. It specifies CASSEFVQGKTSYTF.

The sample holds a few counts of this clone. This sample also contains other DNA sequences that code for the same CDR3. The V and J genes are TRBV27 and TRBJ2-2; D is ambiguous. CDR1 is MNHEY, CDR2 SMNVEV, per germline (reference sequence). The ends were cut back, 3 bases at V and 2 bases at J, with 4 bases in the middle. CDR3 size: 13 residues. CDR3 loop: CASSFPNTGELFF. The CDR3 nucleotides are TGTGCCAGCAGTTTCCCCAACACCGGGGAGCTGTTTTTT.

The rearrangement uses TRBV20-1 and TRBJ2-3; TRBD2 matches at 11 bases. Germline values: CDR1 DFQATT, CDR2 SNEGSKA (reference sequence). This CDR3 spans 14 amino acids. V shed 5 bases and J 2 bases; nucleotides not matched to a gene: 3. The CDR3 DNA reads as TGCAGTGCTCCTAGCGGGAGGTACACAGATACGCAGTATTTT. Translation gives CSAPSGRYTDTQYF.

This clone is a singleton in its sample. Since a much larger clone is just one base distant, this may be a read error. The identical CDR3 is also encoded by other nucleotide sequences in the sample. The chain carries TRBV5-5 and TRBJ2-7; 10 bases align to TRBD1. Germline assignment: CDR1 SGHKS and CDR2 YYEKEE (reference sequence). The junction had 8 bases not matched to a gene; V was cut back by 6 bases and J by 5 bases. The CDR3 covers 14 residues. CDR3 residues: CASIPGQGVHEQYF. CDR3 sequence (DNA): TGTGCCAGCATCCCTGGACAGGGGGTGCACGAGCAGTACTTC.

The chain carries TRBV18 and TRBJ2-7; 7 bases agree with TRBD1. CDR3 length: 15 amino acids. V was clipped by 3 bases and J by 9 bases; unmatched bases: 14. Germline CDR1 reads KGHSH; CDR2 reads LQKENI. CDR3 nucleotides: TGTGCCAGCTCACCCACAGGGGATGAATGGGCCGTGCAGTACTTC. Its translation: CASSPTGDEWAVQYF.

This clone showed up just a few times. J is TRBJ2-7 and V is TRBV2, with a tentative D call TRBD1 (6 bases). The V gene lost 6 bases and the J gene lost 0 bases, with 15 bases spanning the gap. Per the germline V gene, CDR1 is SNHLY and CDR2 is FYNNEI. The CDR3 contains 15 residues. The chain's CDR3 is CASRQQGFGSYEQYF. The CDR3 coding sequence is TGTGCCAGCAGACAACAGGGATTTGGCTCCTACGAGCAGTACTTC.

V and J are TRBV4-1 and TRBJ2-2; TRBD2 matches at 7 bases. Looked up from germline, CDR1 is MGHRA and CDR2 is YSYEKL. This CDR3 has 16 residues. Trimming took 3 bases from V and 0 from J; bases not matched to a gene: 4. The CDR3 DNA reads TGCGCCAGCAGCCACCTAGGACTAGCGAACACCGGGGAGCTGTTTTTT. Encoded protein: CASSHLGLANTGELFF.

This clone is medium-sized (0.01 to 0.1%). This sequence joins TRBV10-3 and TRBJ2-1; D unresolved. CDR3 length: 12 residues. V was clipped by 3 bases and J by 3 bases, with 3 bases between them. Germline CDR1 is ENHRY and CDR2 is SYGVKD. The CDR3 DNA follows: TGTGCCATCAGTGATAGCTACAATGAGCAGTTCTTC. Translated: CAISDSYNEQFF.

The chain is built from TRBV4-1 and TRBJ1-1; 7 nucleotides agree with TRBD1. The CDR3 covers 17 residues. The J segment lost 8 bases and the V segment lost 0 bases, leaving 15 bases of the junction unmatched. CDR1 and CDR2 from the germline V gene are MGHRA and YSYEKL. The CDR3: CASSQETPGGGSQEAFF. The CDR3 DNA sequence: TGCGCCAGCAGCCAAGAGACCCCGGGAGGGGGCAGCCAGGAAGCTTTCTTT.

This clone showed up just a few times. The V call is TRBV19, the J call TRBJ2-1, with D perhaps given as TRBD1 or TRBD2 (5 bases each). Germline V gene lookup returns CDR1 LNHDA and CDR2 SQIVND (reference sequence). Trimming pared 6 bases from V and 15 bases from J, leaving 18 bases between. This CDR3 is 12 amino acids long. CDR3 region: CASSPGTTFRFF. The CDR3 bases are TGTGCCAGTAGCCCCGGGACCACTTTCCGGTTCTTC. The whole variable domain, remainder taken from reference TRBV19 and TRBJ2-1, is DGGITQSPKYLFRKEGQNVTLSCEQNLNHDAMYWYRQDPGQGLRLIYYSQIVNDFQKGDIAEGYSVSREKKESFPLTVTSAQKNPTAFYLCASSPGTTFRFFGPGTRLTVL.

Within the sample, this clone is medium-sized. The CDR3 region is CASSLLRGTEAFF. The CDR3 bases are TGTGCCAGCAGCTTACTCCGGGGGACTGAAGCTTTCTTT. The J gene is TRBJ1-1, the V gene TRBV7-2, with D possibly matching TRBD1 (5 bases). The CDR3 is made up of 13 amino acids. Per the germline V gene, CDR1 is SGHTA and CDR2 is FQGNSA. The V gene lost 2 bases and the J gene lost 5 bases, with 9 bases spanning the gap.